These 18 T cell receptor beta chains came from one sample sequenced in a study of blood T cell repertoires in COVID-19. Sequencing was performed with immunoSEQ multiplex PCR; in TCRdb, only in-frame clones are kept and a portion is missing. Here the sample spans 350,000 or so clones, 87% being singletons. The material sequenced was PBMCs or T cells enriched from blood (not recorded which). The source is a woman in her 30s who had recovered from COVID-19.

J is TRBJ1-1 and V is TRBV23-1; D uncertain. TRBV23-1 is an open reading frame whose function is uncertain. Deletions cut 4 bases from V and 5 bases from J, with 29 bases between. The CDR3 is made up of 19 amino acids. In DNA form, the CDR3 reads TGCGCCAGCAGTCGGTATGGGTCTTCAATGGGTCGGGGAGGGACTGAAGCTTTCTTT. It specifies CASSRYGSSMGRGGTEAFF.

Written as DNA, the CDR3 is TGTGCCAGCAGTTTAGGGACAGGGATCCTTCGATCTGGAAACACCATATATTTT. Its protein is CASSLGTGILRSGNTIYF. The chain recombines TRBV28 with TRBJ1-3; 9 bases are shared with TRBD1. The J segment lost 1 base and the V segment lost 2 bases, leaving 9 bases of the junction unmatched. From germline, CDR1 is MDHEN and CDR2 SYDVKM. This CDR3 spans 18 amino acids.

Written as DNA, the CDR3 is TGTGCCAGCAGCTTACAGGGGGCCAGGTCTGGGGCCAACGTCCTGACTTTC. Amino acids: CASSLQGARSGANVLTF. The gene calls are TRBV7-9 and TRBJ2-6; 8 positions agree with TRBD1. The CDR3 totals 17 residues. Germline V gives CDR1 SEHNR, CDR2 FQNEAQ (reference sequence). The V segment lost 2 bases and the J segment 1 base; nucleotides outside the gene matches: 4.

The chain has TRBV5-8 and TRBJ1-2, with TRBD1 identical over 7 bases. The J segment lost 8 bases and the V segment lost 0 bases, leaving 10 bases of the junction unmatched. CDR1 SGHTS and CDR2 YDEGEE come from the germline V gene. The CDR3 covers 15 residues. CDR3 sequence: CASSLEGARLGGYTF. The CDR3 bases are TGTGCCAGCAGCTTGGAGGGGGCGAGGTTAGGCGGCTACACCTTC. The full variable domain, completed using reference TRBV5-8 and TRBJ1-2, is EAGVTQSPTHLIKTRGQQATLRCSPISGHTSVYWYQQALGLGLQFLLWYDEGEERNRGNFPPRFSGRQFPNYSSELNVNALELEDSALYLCASSLEGARLGGYTFGSGTRLTVV.

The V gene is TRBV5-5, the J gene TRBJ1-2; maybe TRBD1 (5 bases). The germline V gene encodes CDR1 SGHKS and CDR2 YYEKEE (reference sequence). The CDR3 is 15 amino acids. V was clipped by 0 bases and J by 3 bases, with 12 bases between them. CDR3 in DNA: TGTGCCAGCAGCTTGGCCGGGGGGGTAGACTATGGCTACACCTTC. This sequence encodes CASSLAGGVDYGYTF.

Here the CDR3 reads CAWSVVGRGELFF. The CDR3, as DNA: TGTGCCTGGAGTGTAGTGGGGCGAGGGGAGCTGTTTTTT. The rearrangement joins TRBV30 to TRBJ2-2; D might be TRBD1 (5 bases). CDR1 and CDR2 (germline): GTSNPN, SVGIG (reference sequence). Trimming took off 0 bases at V and 8 bases at J, with 10 bases between the two ends. The CDR3 is 13 amino acids.

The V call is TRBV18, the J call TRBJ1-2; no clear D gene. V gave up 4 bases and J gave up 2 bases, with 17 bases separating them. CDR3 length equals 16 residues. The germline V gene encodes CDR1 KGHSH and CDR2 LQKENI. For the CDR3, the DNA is TGTGCCAGCTCACTCAATGTTGGCAGACTCAACTATGGCTACACCTTC. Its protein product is CASSLNVGRLNYGYTF.

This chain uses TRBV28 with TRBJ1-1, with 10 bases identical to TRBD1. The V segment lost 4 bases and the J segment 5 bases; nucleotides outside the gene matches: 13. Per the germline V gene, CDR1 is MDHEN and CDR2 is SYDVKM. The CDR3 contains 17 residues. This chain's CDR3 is CASSSPGQGFSGTEAFF. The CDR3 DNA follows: TGTGCCAGCAGTTCCCCGGGACAGGGGTTCTCGGGGACTGAAGCTTTCTTT.

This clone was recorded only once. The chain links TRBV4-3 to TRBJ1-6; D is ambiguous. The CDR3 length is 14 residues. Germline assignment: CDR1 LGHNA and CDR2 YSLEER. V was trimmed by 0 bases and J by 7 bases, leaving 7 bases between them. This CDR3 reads CASSQEARNSPLHF. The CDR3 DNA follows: TGCGCCAGCAGCCAAGAGGCCAGAAATTCACCCCTCCACTTT.

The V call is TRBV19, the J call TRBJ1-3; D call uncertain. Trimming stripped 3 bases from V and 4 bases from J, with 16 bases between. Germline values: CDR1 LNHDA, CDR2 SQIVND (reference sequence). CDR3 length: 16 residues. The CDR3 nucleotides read TGTGCCAGTAGTATGCTGCGGGGTCCTGCGGGAAACACCATATATTTT. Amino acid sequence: CASSMLRGPAGNTIYF.

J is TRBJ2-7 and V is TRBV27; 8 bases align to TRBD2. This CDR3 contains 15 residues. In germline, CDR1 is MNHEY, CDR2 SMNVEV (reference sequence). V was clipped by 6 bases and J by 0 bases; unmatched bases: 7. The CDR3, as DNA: TGTGCCAGCAGCTCCACGGGGGGGCTCTCCTACGAGCAGTACTTC. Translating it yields CASSSTGGLSYEQYF.

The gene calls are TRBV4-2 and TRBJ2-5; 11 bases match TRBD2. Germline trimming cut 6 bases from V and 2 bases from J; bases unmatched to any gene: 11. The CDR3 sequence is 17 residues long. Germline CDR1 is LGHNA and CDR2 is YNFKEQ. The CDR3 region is CASRGAGLAGGQETQYF. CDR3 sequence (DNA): TGTGCCAGCAGAGGAGCGGGCCTAGCGGGGGGTCAAGAGACCCAGTACTTC.

This chain's CDR3 is CASSQSRTGGFGNTEAFF. In nucleotides, the CDR3 is TGTGCCAGCAGCCAATCCCGGACAGGGGGGTTCGGGAACACTGAAGCTTTCTTT. J is TRBJ1-1 and V is TRBV16, with 10 bases identical to TRBD1. J lost 1 base, V lost 0 bases, and 8 bases had no gene match. The CDR3 totals 18 residues. Per the germline V gene, CDR1 is KGHSY and CDR2 is FQNENV. The full variable domain, in which reference TRBV16 and TRBJ1-1 provide the parts outside the CDR3, is GEEVAQTPKHLVRGEGQKAKLYCAPIKGHSYVFWYQQVLKNEFKFLISFQNENVFDETGMPKERFSAKCLPNSPCSLEIQATKLEDSAVYFCASSQSRTGGFGNTEAFFGQGTRLTVV.

DNA of the CDR3: TGTGCCAGCAGTCAACCCCTAGCGGGGTCCGCCTACGAGCAGTACTTC. It is translated as CASSQPLAGSAYEQYF. This chain links TRBV28 with TRBJ2-7, with TRBD2 matching 9 bases. CDR1 MDHEN and CDR2 SYDVKM come from the germline V gene. The CDR3 covers 16 residues. V gave up 5 bases and J gave up 2 bases; unmatched junction bases: 10. The whole variable domain, filled in from reference TRBV28 and TRBJ2-7, reads DVKVTQSSRYLVKRTGEKVFLECVQDMDHENMFWYRQDPGLGLRLIYFSYDVKMKEKGDIPEGYSVSREKKERFSLILESASTNQTSMYLCASSQPLAGSAYEQYFGPGTRLTVT.

CDR3 region: CASRYPDRHSGNTIYF. CDR3 DNA: TGTGCCAGCAGATACCCCGACAGGCACTCTGGAAACACCATATATTTT. The genes are TRBV6-5 and TRBJ1-3; maybe TRBD1 (6 bases). The length of the CDR3 is 16 residues. Trimming took off 6 bases at V and 0 bases at J, with 15 bases between the two ends. From germline, CDR1 is MNHEY and CDR2 SVGAGI.

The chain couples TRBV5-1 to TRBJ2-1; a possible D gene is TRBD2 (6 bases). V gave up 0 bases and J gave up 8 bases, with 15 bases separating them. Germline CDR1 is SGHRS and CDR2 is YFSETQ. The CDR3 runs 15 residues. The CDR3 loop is CASSLENPSVDEQFF. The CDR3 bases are TGCGCCAGCAGCTTGGAGAACCCTAGCGTCGATGAGCAGTTCTTC.

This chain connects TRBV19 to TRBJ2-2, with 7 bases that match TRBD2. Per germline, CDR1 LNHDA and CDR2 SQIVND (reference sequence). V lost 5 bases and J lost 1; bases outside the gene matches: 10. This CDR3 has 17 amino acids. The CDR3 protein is CASSGWWEGVNTGELFF. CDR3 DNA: TGTGCCAGTAGTGGTTGGTGGGAGGGTGTGAACACCGGGGAGCTGTTTTTT.

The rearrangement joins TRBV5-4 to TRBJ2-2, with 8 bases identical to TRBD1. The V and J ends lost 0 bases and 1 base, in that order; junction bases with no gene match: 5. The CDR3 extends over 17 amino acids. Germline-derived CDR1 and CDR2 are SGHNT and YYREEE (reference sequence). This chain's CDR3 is CASSLGGGTGNTGELFF. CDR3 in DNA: TGTGCCAGCAGCTTGGGGGGCGGGACAGGGAACACCGGGGAGCTGTTTTTT. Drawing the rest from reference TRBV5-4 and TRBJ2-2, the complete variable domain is ETGVTQSPTHLIKTRGQQVTLRCSSQSGHNTVSWYQQALGQGPQFIFQYYREEENGRGNFPPRFSGLQFPNYSSELNVNALELDDSALYLCASSLGGGTGNTGELFFGEGSRLTVL.